Sequencing of this T cell receptor beta chain was carried out in a study of CD8 T cells in ankylosing spondylitis. The V gene's germline CDR1 is MDHEN and CDR2 SYDVKM. This CDR3 region has 13 residues. Details on this clonotype: Its antigen is still unknown. The junction and the germline gene differ at one end; a read error may be behind it.

Whole-study results and caveats: A CD8+ phenotype characterized the disease-linked clones, which were relatively rare in peripheral blood. For ankylosing spondylitis blood, a TCR beta motif of several highly homologous variants appeared characteristic. Clones tied to disease were said to be significantly enriched in matched ankylosing spondylitis synovial fluid.

TCRdb independently ran MiXCR on the 5' RACE reads; one entry per CDR3 protein. The data show about 160,000 distinct CDR3 sequences, roughly 44% seen once. The chain uses TRBV28 and TRBJ2-7; TRBD2 aligns across 11 bases. This sequence originates from a male donor with ankylosing spondylitis. The sample taken for sequencing was synovial fluid, either unsorted or a sorted T cell fraction (not recorded which). DNA for the CDR3: TGTGCCAGCAGTTCCACCCCGGGACTAGCGGTTACCTTC. Translated: CASSSTPGLAVTF.